The rows below give T cell receptor beta chains drawn from one sample of a study of breast tumors, draining lymph nodes, adjacent tissues. In TCRdb, the multiplex PCR reads were re-called with MiXCR into one record per CDR3 protein. The data hold about 52,000 distinct CDR3 sequences, with around 45% observed a single time. The source material was breast tumor tissue. These TCRs come from a female donor with breast cancer. Some clones in this sample may be carry-over from other donors' samples. Each CDR3 is given without its conserved first and last residue. The order of the fields is V gene, J gene, CDR3 protein.

V: TRBV28; J: TRBJ2-7; CDR3: ASRRGTGALWEQY
V: TRBV2; J: TRBJ1-2; CDR3: ASSRQGNYGYT
V: TRBV24-1; J: TRBJ2-3; CDR3: ATIGGRISTDTQY
V: TRBV20-1; J: TRBJ2-7; CDR3: SARELPGHDYEQY
V: TRBV11-2; J: TRBJ1-1; CDR3: ASRPDRRGTEAF
V: TRBV7-2; J: TRBJ2-3; CDR3: ASSLWVDTQY
V: TRBV27; J: TRBJ1-2; CDR3: ASSSLGGNKGNYGYT
V: TRBV5-8; J: TRBJ2-3; CDR3: ASSLYLGTNTDTQY
V: TRBV2; J: TRBJ1-1; CDR3: ASKGWQGSTEAF
V: TRBV5-1; J: TRBJ2-1; CDR3: ASSQSGGYNEQF
V: TRBV12-3/TRBV12-4; J: TRBJ2-2; CDR3: ASSFPGELF
V: TRBV2; J: TRBJ2-2; CDR3: ASSVGRGSNTGELS
V: TRBV29-1; J: TRBJ2-5; CDR3: SVVRTSIQETQY
V: TRBV2; J: TRBJ2-2; CDR3: ASMNDRGGTGELF
V: TRBV12-3/TRBV12-4; J: TRBJ2-7; CDR3: ASSLQTSTYEQY
V: TRBV2; J: TRBJ2-2; CDR3: ASKLSWTIGGELF
V: TRBV11-1; J: TRBJ2-1; CDR3: ASSERLAGEGNEQF
V: TRBV20-1; J: TRBJ1-4; CDR3: SARGKGTNEKLF
V: TRBV5-6; J: TRBJ2-2; CDR3: ASSIDRGRFTGELF
V: TRBV20-1; J: TRBJ1-5; CDR3: SAEDSYNEPQH
V: TRBV6-6; J: TRBJ1-1; CDR3: AGKTGEGTEAF
V: TRBV24-1; J: TRBJ2-3; CDR3: ATSDLESGRAQDTQY
V: TRBV6-6; J: TRBJ2-5; CDR3: ASKMSPGGRRETQY
V: TRBV11-2; J: TRBJ2-5; CDR3: ASSLMYQETQY
V: TRBV7-9; J: .; CDR3: ASSVSGTAYEQY
V: TRBV11-3; J: TRBJ2-1; CDR3: ASSARTRHANEQF
V: TRBV20-1; J: TRBJ2-3; CDR3: SDTVAGGPVDTDTQY